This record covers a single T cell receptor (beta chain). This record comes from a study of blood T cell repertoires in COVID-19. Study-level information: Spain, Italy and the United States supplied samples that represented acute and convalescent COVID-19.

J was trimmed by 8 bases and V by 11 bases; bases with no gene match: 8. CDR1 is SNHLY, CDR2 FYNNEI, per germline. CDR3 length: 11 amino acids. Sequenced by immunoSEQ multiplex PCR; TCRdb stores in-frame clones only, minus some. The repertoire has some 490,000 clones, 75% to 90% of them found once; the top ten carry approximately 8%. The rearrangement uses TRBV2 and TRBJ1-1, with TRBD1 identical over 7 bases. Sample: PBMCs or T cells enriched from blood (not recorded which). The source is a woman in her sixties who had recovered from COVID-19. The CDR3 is CALRGTSEAFF. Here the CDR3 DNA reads TGTGCCCTCAGGGGGACATCGGAAGCTTTCTTT.